The 6 T cell receptor beta chains reported below all come from one sample, sequenced in a study of T cells in Graves' hyperthyroidism and ophthalmopathy. TCR beta CDR3 region amplification was performed from RNA transcripts. Researchers ran a first-round RT-PCR on the TCR CDR3 using the HTBI primer set. TCRdb ran MiXCR on the multiplex PCR reads and lists one entry per CDR3 protein. The top ten clones hold around 45% of a sample with 300,000 or so distinct CDR3 sequences, 21% of them seen once. The sample was blood. The receptors stem from a woman aged 45 to 65 with Graves' hyperthyroidism.

This clonotype was observed at least ten times. This rearrangement joins TRBV2 to TRBJ2-1; the D gene could be TRBD1 or TRBD2 (6 bases each). CDR1 and CDR2 (germline): SNHLY, FYNNEI. V shed 10 bases and J shed 9 bases, with 16 bases lying between them. CDR3 length: 12 residues. The CDR3 loop is CATTPGAGEQFF. For the CDR3, the DNA is TGTGCCACAACCCCGGGGGCAGGTGAGCAGTTCTTC. The variable domain in full, with the rest retrieved from reference TRBV2 and TRBJ2-1, is EPEVTQTPSHQVTQMGQEVILRCVPISNHLYFYWYRQILGQKVEFLVSFYNNEISEKSEIFDDQFSVERPDGSNFTLKIRSTKLEDSAMYFCATTPGAGEQFFGPGTRLTVL.

This clonotype has at least ten counts. The V call is TRBV20-1, the J call TRBJ2-3; possibly TRBD1 or TRBD2 for D (5 bases each). The length of the CDR3 is 17 residues. Germline assignment: CDR1 DFQATT and CDR2 SNEGSKA (reference sequence). V was clipped by 1 base and J by 0 bases, with 17 bases between them. The CDR3 protein is CSARGSGGAASTDTQYF. The CDR3 nucleotides read TGCAGTGCTAGAGGCTCTGGGGGAGCCGCTAGCACAGATACGCAGTATTTT.

This clonotype was detected many times. The genes are TRBV7-8 and TRBJ2-5; D is tentatively TRBD1 or TRBD2 (5 bases each). The CDR3 sequence is 14 residues long. The germline gives CDR1 SGHVS, CDR2 FQNEAQ. The V end was cut by 5 bases, the J end by 3 bases, with 13 bases between. The CDR3: CASSPGTLEETQYF. For the CDR3, the DNA is TGTGCCAGCAGCCCTGGGACCCTCGAAGAGACCCAGTACTTC.

This clonotype occurred many times. This chain joins TRBV28 and TRBJ2-1, with a weak D call TRBD1 (6 bases). Germline V gene sequence: CDR1 MDHEN, CDR2 SYDVKM. This CDR3 is 11 amino acids long. The V end was cut by 6 bases, the J end by 10 bases, with 10 bases between. This chain's CDR3 is CASRQGGEQFF. The CDR3 DNA is TGTGCCAGCAGACAGGGTGGCGAGCAGTTCTTC.

The V gene is TRBV4-1, the J gene TRBJ2-7; D possibly corresponds to TRBD2 (6 bases). This CDR3 contains 16 residues. Trimming removed 3 bases at V and 1 base at J, with 16 bases between. CDR1 MGHRA and CDR2 YSYEKL come from the germline V gene. The CDR3 reads CASSQLAVGGSYEQYF. The CDR3 nucleotides are TGCGCCAGCAGCCAGCTGGCGGTGGGGGGTTCCTACGAGCAGTACTTC.

The chain uses TRBV29-1 and TRBJ1-2; D is possibly TRBD1 (5 bases). Trimming took 6 bases from V and 4 from J, leaving 15 bases between them. The CDR3 is made up of 13 amino acids. CDR1 SQVTM and CDR2 ANQGSEA come from the germline V gene. The CDR3 region is CSVRDGFAYGYTF. Here the CDR3 DNA reads TGCAGCGTACGGGACGGATTCGCCTATGGCTACACCTTC.